One T cell receptor beta chain is described in this entry. It has no known antigen specificity. No clone much larger than this one lies a single base away; base qualities are absent. For TCRbeta CDR3 sequencing, genomic DNA was extracted from sorted cells using the QIAGEN DNeasy Blood and Tissue Kit. High-throughput TCRbeta CDR3 sequencing, including PCR amplification with bias correction and internal controls, was performed commercially through immunoSEQ. In the paper's pipeline: Unique productive TCRbeta sequences were defined by CDR3 nucleotide sequence where primers matched, otherwise by CDR3 amino acid sequence with Vbeta and Jbeta genes. Sorting error was corrected by removing sequences shared between sorted populations at a frequency ratio of 2:1 or less, and the remaining shared sequences were assigned to the higher population. A sequence was defined as donor-reactive if the sequence was expanded at least 5-fold in CFSE-low cells compared with unstimulated cells and had a frequency of at least 0.01% in CFSE-low cells. Jensen-Shannon divergence, calculated on the top 100 TCRbeta sequences ranked by frequency, was used to quantify repertoire divergence. When a sample had multiple sequencing runs, each run was corrected for sorting error separately and the runs were then pooled. The source is immuneACCESS, and TCRdb retained only in-frame sequences with V and J called. Part of the clones is not carried over; for the studies checked, unresolved V genes explain less than half of this, and the remainder is unexplained. V and J calls and clone size are as listed in that table; D and trimming were resolved from the DNA. The sample table holds around 50,000 clones, of which about 83% were seen once. The ten largest clones capture 4% to 6.5% of the sample.

Unstimulated Tregs (CD4+CD25+CD127-), CD4+ non-Tregs (CD4+CD25-), CD4 and CD8 cells were FACS-sorted from thawed PBMCs. Healthy control blood came either as purchased buffy coats or from healthy volunteers. Healthy control blood was processed to PBMCs by Ficoll density gradient and cryopreserved, and patient PBMCs were collected before and after transplant. The V end loses 0 bases and the J end loses 10 bases, and a stretch of 13 bases separates them. CDR1 and CDR2, per the germline V gene, are SGDLS and YYNGEE. There are 13 amino acids in the CDR3, from cysteine to phenylalanine inclusive. Left in the record is the CDR3 DNA by itself, 39 bases read in frame from the first base. These data come from a study of Tregs in tolerant kidney transplant recipients (dated by TCRdb to about 2019). Regarding the research as a whole: Before combined kidney and bone marrow transplantation, this study identified donor-specific regulatory T cells using TCRbeta sequencing and then followed those same cells after transplant. TCRbeta repertoire sequencing was used in 3 healthy controls to compare several methods for expanding Tregs specific for an allogeneic donor. Beyond this particular receptor, the publication reports: Biological reproducibility was not directly assessed, although technical replication error appeared to be minimal. Because only a small number of patients were included, the study had limitations, and the results will need to be validated in larger populations as well as under other immunosuppression protocols. Expanding Tregs with activated donor B cells appeared to identify the most biologically relevant and donor-specific TCRbeta repertoire.

The rearranged segments are TRBV9 and TRBJ1-1; TRBD1 might be the D gene, on 5 matching bases. Specimen: CD4+ T cells from blood. The TCR comes from a human donor in good health. The CDR3 protein is CASSVAQGGRAFF. The DNA sequence reads TGTGCCAGCAGCGTAGCCCAGGGAGGTAGAGCTTTCTTT.